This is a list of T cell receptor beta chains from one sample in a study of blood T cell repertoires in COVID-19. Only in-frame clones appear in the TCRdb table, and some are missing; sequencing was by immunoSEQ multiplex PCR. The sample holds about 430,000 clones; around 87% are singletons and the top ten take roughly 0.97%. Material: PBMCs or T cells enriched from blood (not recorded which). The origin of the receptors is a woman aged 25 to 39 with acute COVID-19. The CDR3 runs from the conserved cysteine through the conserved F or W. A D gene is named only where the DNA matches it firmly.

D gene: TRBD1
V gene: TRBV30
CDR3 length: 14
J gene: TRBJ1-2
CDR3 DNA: TGTGCCTGGACCCAGGACAGGGGGTTCTATGGCTACACCTTC
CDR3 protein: CAWTQDRGFYGYTF

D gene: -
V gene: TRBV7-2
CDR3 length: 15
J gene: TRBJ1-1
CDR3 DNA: TGTGCCAGCAGCTACCAAAGTGGGCTTGGCACTGAAGCTTTCTTT
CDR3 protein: CASSYQSGLGTEAFF

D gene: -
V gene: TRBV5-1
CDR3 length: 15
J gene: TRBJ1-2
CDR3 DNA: TGCGCCAGCAGCTTGGCCGGGCGGACAAACTATGGCTACACCTTC
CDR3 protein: CASSLAGRTNYGYTF

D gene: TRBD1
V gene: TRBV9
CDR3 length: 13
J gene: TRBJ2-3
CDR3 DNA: TGTGCCAGCAAGGGACAGGGTACAGATACGCAGTATTTT
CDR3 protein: CASKGQGTDTQYF

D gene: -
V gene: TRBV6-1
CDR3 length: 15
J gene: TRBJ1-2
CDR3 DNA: TGTGCCAGCAGTGAATTATTGAGTGCGTCCTATGGCTACACCTTC
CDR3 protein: CASSELLSASYGYTF

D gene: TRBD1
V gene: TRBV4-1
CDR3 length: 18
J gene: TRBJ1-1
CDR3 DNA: TGCGCCAGCAGCCAAGATGTGAGACAGGGGGTATGGCACACTGAAGCTTTCTTT
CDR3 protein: CASSQDVRQGVWHTEAFF

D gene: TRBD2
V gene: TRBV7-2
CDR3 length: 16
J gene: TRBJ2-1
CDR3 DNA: TGTGCCAGCAGCTTGATTAGCGGGGGGGGCTACAATGAGCAGTTCTTC
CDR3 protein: CASSLISGGGYNEQFF

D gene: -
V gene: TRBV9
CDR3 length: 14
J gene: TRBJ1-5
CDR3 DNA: TGTGCCAGCAGCGTAGCCTCTACAGGTCAGCCCCAGCATTTT
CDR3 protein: CASSVASTGQPQHF

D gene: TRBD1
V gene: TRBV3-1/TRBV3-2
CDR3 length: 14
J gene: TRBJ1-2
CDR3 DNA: TGTGCCAGCAGCGCTGCTGGACAGGACGGAAGCTACACCTTC
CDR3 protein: CASSAAGQDGSYTF

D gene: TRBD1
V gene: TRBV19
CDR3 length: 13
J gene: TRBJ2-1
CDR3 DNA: TGTGCCAGTAGTATGGGACAGCTCAATGAGCAGTTCTTC
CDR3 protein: CASSMGQLNEQFF